The clone carrying this T cell receptor (beta chain) was recorded many times. TCRdb analysed the RT-PCR reads with MiXCR anew, one entry per CDR3 protein. The sample includes more than 600,000 distinct CDR3 sequences, approximately 15% of them seen just once. The CDR3 has 14 residues. Germline CDR1 is SGHVS and CDR2 is FNYEAQ. V was shortened by 1 base and J by 7 bases, with 14 bases between the two germline ends. Source material: memory CD4+ T cells from blood. The TCR sequence derives from a female donor in good health, serving as a healthy control. The chain couples TRBV7-6 to TRBJ2-7; tentatively, D is TRBD1 (6 bases). The CDR3 is CASSLEGVGGEQYF. CDR3 bases: TGTGCCAGCAGCTTAGAGGGGGTAGGTGGGGAGCAGTACTTC.